What follows is one T cell receptor beta chain and its context. Its target is unknown. TCRbeta library construction was performed incorporating unique molecular identifiers. TCRdb passed the PCR reads through MiXCR, listing each CDR3 protein once. This table holds around 60,000 distinct CDR3 sequences, roughly 45% found once. The record originates from a study of T-cell reconstitution after alpha-beta-depleted transplantation in children. Points from the study as a whole: Elevated TCRbeta diversity at day 60 was traced, in some patients, to surviving recipient T cells and thymic progenitors. Reports say that about two months after transplant, the alpha-beta T cells came out of several hundred graft clones that had expanded.

The CDR3 extends over 13 amino acids. V lost 3 bases to trimming and J lost 11 bases, with 11 bases between them. The germline V gene has CDR1 KGHSH and CDR2 LQKENI. The chain is built from TRBV18 and TRBJ1-6, with unresolved D. The source material was PBMCs, mostly from graft donor cells, sampled 360 days after TCRalphabeta/CD19-depleted stem cell transplant. This clonotype was obtained from a male patient under 18 who had a stem cell transplant for acute lymphoblastic leukemia, so the T cells may come from the graft donor. DNA for the CDR3: TGTGCCAGCTCACCCCTCGACCGTCCACCCCTCCACTTT. Protein product: CASSPLDRPPLHF. Based on the CDR3 plus reference TRBV18 and TRBJ1-6, the full variable domain is NAGVMQNPRHLVRRRGQEARLRCSPMKGHSHVYWYRQLPEEGLKFMVYLQKENIIDESGMPKERFSAEFPKEGPSILRIQQVVRGDSAAYFCASSPLDRPPLHFGNGTRLTVT.